This TCR beta chain appears in the sequencing data of a study of CD4 T cells in relation to SARS-CoV-2 and coronaviruses. Whole-study context: TCR beta CDR3s were sequenced after roughly ten-day antigen culture of PBMCs. The negative reference was HIV-1 Nef peptide pool or peptide-free culture. Study-level points and caveats: Monoreactive clones expanded significantly more to SARS-CoV-2 than crossreactive clones did. This crossreactivity analysis covered spike protein alone, no other viral proteins.

Before the COVID-19 pandemic, during about 2011-2019, CD4+ T cells were taken from unexposed donors. The cells were cultured for over eight days before CD4+ T cells were isolated. Assay: immunoSEQ multiplex PCR; the TCRdb copy retains only in-frame clones and omits some. The sample consists of roughly 20,000 clones, 74% of them appearing once. On this clone: Its antigen is as yet unknown.

The sequencing input was CD4+ T cells from PBMCs, cultured in vitro. This sequence originates from a human donor in good health.

The CDR3 reads CASSLAGGSGTGELFF. The DNA of the CDR3 is TGTGCCAGCAGCTTGGCGGGAGGATCGGGCACCGGGGAGCTGTTTTTT. This rearrangement joins TRBV7-3 to TRBJ2-2, with 8 bases lining up with TRBD2. The CDR3 contains 16 residues. The junction had 7 bases not matched to a gene; V was cut back by 3 bases and J by 4 bases. The germline CDR1 and CDR2 sequences are SGHTA and FQGTGA. Variable domain in full (rest from reference TRBV7-3 and TRBJ2-2): GAGVSQTPSNKVTEKGKYVELRCDPISGHTALYWYRQSLGQGPEFLIYFQGTGAADDSGLPNDRFFAVRPEGSVSTLKIQRTERGDSAVYLCASSLAGGSGTGELFFGEGSRLTVL.